This T cell receptor (beta chain) came from a study of cytomegalovirus exposure and HLA in healthy donors. This clone was counted between two and nine times. Different DNA sequences within this sample yield the same CDR3. Researchers ran the PCR with 60 Vbeta and 13 Jbeta primers. Profiling relied on immunoSEQ multiplex PCR, and the TCRdb table lists in-frame clones only, not all of them. The sample records about 140,000 clones, around 9.6% being singletons. Specimen: PBMCs. The sequence came from a male donor in good health and CMV-seronegative.

CDR3 loop: CASSLVRGSGANVLTF. The CDR3 bases are TGTGCCAGCAGCTTAGTGAGGGGGTCTGGGGCCAACGTCCTGACTTTC. The rearrangement uses TRBV7-9 and TRBJ2-6, with D tentatively TRBD1 (6 bases). The CDR3 contains 16 residues. CDR1 and CDR2 (germline): SEHNR, FQNEAQ (reference sequence). The V and J ends lost 1 base and 1 base respectively, with 8 bases between them.